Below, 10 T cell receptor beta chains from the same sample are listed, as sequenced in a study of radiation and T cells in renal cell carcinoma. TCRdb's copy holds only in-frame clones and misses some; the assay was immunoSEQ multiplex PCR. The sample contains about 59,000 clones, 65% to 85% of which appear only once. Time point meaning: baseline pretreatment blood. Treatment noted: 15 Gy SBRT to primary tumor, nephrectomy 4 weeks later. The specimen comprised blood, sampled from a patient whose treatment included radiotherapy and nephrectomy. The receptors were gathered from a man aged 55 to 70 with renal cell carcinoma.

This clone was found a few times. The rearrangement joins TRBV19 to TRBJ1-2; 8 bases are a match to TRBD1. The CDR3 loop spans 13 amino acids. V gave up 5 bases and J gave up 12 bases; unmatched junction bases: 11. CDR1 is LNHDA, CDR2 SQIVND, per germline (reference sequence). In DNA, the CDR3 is TGTGCCAGTAGTGCAACCGGGACAGGACAGAACACCTTC. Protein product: CASSATGTGQNTF.

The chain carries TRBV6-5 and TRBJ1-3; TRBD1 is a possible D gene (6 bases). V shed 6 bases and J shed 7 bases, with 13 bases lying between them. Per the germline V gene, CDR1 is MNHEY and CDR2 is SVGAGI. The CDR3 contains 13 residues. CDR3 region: CASSRTESNTIYF. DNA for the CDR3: TGTGCCAGCAGCCGGACAGAGTCTAACACCATATATTTT.

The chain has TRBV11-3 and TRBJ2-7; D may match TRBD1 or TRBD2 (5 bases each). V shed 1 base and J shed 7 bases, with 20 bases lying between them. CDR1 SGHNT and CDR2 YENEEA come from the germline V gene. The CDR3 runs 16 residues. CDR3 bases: TGTGCCAGCAGCTTAGGATGGGGACCCCGCGGAGGAGAGCAGTACGTC. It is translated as CASSLGWGPRGGEQYV.

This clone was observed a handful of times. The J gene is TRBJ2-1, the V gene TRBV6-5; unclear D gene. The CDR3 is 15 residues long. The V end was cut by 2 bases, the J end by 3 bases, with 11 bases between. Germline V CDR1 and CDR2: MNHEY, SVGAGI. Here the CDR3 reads CASSYEQLSYNEQFF. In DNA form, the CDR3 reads TGTGCCAGCAGTTACGAGCAGCTAAGCTACAATGAGCAGTTCTTC.

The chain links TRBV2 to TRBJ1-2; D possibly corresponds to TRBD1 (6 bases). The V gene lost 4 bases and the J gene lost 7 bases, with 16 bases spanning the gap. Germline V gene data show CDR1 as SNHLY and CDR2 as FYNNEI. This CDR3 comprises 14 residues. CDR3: CASSGNRVSGGYTF. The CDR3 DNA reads TGTGCCAGCAGTGGGAACAGGGTGAGCGGTGGCTACACCTTC.

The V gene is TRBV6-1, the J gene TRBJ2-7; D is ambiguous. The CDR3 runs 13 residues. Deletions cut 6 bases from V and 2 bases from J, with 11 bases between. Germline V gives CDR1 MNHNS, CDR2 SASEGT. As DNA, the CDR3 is TGTGCCAGCAGGTGGACCGCCGCCTACGAGCAGTACGTC. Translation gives CASRWTAAYEQYV.

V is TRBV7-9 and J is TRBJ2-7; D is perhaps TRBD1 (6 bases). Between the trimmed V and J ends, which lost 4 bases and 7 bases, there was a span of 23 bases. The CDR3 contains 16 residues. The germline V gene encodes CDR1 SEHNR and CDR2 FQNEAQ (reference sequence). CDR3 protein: CASSSWGRDTIDEQYF. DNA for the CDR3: TGTGCCAGCAGCTCGTGGGGCCGGGACACGATTGATGAGCAGTACTTC.

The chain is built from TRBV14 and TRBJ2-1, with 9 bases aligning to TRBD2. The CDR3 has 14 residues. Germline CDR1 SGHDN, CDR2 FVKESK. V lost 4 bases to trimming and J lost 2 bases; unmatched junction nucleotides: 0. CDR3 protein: CASSPSGTYNEQFF. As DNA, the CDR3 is TGTGCCAGCAGCCCTAGCGGGACCTACAATGAGCAGTTCTTC. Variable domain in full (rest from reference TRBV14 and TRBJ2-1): EAGVTQFPSHSVIEKGQTVTLRCDPISGHDNLYWYRRVMGKEIKFLLHFVKESKQDESGMPNNRFLAERTGGTYSTLKVQPAELEDSGVYFCASSPSGTYNEQFFGPGTRLTVL.

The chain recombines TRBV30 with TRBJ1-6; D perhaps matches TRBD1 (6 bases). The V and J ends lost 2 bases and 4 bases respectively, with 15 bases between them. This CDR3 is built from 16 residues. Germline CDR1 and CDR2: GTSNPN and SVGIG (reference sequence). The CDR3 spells CAWSLAGAAYNSPLHF. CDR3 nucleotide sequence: TGTGCCTGGAGTTTGGCGGGGGCGGCATATAATTCACCCCTCCACTTT.

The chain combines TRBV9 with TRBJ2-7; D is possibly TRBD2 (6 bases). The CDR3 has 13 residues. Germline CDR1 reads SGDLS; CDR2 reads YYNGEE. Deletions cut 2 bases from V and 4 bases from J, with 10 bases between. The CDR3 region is CASSVDGGYEQYF. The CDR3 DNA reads TGTGCCAGCAGCGTGGACGGGGGTTACGAGCAGTACTTC.